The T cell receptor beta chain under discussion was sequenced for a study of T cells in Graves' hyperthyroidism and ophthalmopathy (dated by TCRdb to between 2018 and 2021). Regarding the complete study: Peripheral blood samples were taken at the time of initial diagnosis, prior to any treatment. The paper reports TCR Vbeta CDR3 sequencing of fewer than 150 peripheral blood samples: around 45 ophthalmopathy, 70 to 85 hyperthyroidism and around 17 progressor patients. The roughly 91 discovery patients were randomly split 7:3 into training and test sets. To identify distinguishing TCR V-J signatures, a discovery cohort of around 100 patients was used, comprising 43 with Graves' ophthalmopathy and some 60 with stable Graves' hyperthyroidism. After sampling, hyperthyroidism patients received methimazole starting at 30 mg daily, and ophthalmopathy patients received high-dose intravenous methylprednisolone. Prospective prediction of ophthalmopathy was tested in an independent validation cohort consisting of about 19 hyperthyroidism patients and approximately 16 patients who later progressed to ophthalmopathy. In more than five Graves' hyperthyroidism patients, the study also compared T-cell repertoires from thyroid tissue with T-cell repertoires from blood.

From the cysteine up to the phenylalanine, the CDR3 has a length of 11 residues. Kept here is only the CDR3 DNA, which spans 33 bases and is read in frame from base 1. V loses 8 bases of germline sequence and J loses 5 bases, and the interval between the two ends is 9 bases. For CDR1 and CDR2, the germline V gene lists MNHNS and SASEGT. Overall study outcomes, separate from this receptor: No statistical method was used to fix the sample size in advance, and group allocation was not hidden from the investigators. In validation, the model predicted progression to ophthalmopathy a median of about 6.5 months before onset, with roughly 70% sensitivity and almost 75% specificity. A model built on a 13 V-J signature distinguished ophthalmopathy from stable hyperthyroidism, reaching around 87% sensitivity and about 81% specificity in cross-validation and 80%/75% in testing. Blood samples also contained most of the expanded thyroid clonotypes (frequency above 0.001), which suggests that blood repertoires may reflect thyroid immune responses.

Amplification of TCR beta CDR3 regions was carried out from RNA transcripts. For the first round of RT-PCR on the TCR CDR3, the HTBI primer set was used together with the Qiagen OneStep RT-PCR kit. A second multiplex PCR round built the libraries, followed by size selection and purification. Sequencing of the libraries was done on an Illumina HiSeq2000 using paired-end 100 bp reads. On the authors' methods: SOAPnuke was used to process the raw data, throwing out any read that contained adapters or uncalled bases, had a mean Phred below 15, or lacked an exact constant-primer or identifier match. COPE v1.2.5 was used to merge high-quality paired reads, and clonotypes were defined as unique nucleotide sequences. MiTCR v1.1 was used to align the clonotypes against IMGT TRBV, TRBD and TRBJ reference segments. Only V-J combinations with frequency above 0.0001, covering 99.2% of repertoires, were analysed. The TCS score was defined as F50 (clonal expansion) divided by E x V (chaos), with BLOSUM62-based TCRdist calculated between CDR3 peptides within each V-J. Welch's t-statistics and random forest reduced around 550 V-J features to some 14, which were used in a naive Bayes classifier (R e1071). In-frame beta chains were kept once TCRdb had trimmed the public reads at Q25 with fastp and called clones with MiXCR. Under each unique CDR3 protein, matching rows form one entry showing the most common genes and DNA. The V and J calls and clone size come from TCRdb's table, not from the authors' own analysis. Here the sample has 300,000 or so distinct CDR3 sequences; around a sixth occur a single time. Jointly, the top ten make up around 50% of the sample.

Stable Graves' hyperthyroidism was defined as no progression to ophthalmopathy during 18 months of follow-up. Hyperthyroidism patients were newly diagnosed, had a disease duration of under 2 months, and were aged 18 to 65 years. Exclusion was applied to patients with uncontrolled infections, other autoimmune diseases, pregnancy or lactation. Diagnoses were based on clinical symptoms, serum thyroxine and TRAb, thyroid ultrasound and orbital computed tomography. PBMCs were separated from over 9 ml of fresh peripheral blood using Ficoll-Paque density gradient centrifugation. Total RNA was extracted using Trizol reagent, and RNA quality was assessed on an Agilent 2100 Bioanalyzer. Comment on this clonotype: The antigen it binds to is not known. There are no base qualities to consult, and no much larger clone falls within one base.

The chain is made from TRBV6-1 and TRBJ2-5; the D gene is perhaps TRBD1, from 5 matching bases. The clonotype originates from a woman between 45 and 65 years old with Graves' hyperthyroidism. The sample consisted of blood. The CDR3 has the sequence CASGALETQYF. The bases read TGTGCCAGCGGGGCCTTGGAGACCCAGTACTTC.